What follows are 18 T cell receptor beta chains derived from one specimen sequenced in a study of identical twins (dated by TCRdb to 2016 to 2017). Libraries were constructed by 5' RACE. TCRdb lists the instrument as Illumina HiSeq 2000. In TCRdb, the public reads were trimmed at Q25 with fastp and aligned with MiXCR, with productive beta chains retained. Rows are combined by CDR3 protein, so each entry shows the most common genes and DNA. This sample gives under 350,000 distinct CDR3 sequences in total; roughly 8.6% of them show up just once. The ten top clones hold 6% to 8.5% of the sample. The same data also contributed to another study, on yellow fever vaccine responses in identical twins.

Source material: CD8+ T cells sorted from blood. The receptors shown here come from a woman under 30 in good health.

This clonotype was counted ten times or more. The chain links TRBV5-1 to TRBJ1-1; weak D call: TRBD1 (5 bases). The V and J ends lost 7 bases and 4 bases respectively, with 17 bases between them. The V gene's germline CDR1 is SGHRS and CDR2 YFSETQ. The CDR3 totals 14 residues. For the CDR3, the DNA is TGCGCCAGCTGGGACGTTCCGGCGGGCACTGAAGCTTTCTTT. Its protein is CASWDVPAGTEAFF. Full variable domain (remainder filled in from reference TRBV5-1 and TRBJ1-1): KAGVTQTPRYLIKTRGQQVTLSCSPISGHRSVSWYQQTPGQGLQFLFEYFSETQRNKGNFPGRFSGRQFSNSRSEMNVSTLELGDSALYLCASWDVPAGTEAFFGQGTRLTVV.

This clonotype was recorded many times. This chain joins TRBV27 and TRBJ2-7; 16 positions agree with TRBD2. The CDR3 loop spans 18 amino acids. The V gene end was trimmed by 3 bases and the J gene end by 0 bases; junction bases not matched to a gene: 5. Per germline, CDR1 MNHEY and CDR2 SMNVEV (reference sequence). Here the CDR3 reads CASSFGTSGRDSSYEQYF. The CDR3 nucleotides are TGTGCCAGCAGTTTCGGGACTAGCGGGAGGGATAGCTCCTACGAGCAGTACTTC.

This clonotype was counted a few times. V gene TRBV6-5 combines with J gene TRBJ1-4; D gene ambiguous. The V end lost 2 bases, the J end lost 0 bases, and 7 bases lay between the germline ends. This CDR3 spans 15 amino acids. Germline assignment: CDR1 MNHEY and CDR2 SVGAGI. DNA of the CDR3: TGTGCCAGCAGTTACACTGCTGCAACTAATGAAAAACTGTTTTTT. It specifies CASSYTAATNEKLFF.

The table lists this clonotype with a few counts. The rearrangement uses TRBV4-1 and TRBJ2-1; a weak D match, TRBD1 (6 bases). Per germline, CDR1 MGHRA and CDR2 YSYEKL. The CDR3 contains 14 residues. Deletions cut 3 bases from V and 4 bases from J, with 10 bases between. CDR3 DNA: TGCGCCAGCAGCCAGCAGACAGGATACAATGAGCAGTTCTTC. Its translation: CASSQQTGYNEQFF.

There are many counts of this clonotype. J is TRBJ2-1 and V is TRBV3-1; weak D call: TRBD1 (5 bases). Trimming cost V 1 base and J 8 bases, with 18 bases left between them. Germline CDR1 LGHDT, CDR2 YNNKEL (reference sequence). This CDR3 has 16 residues. The CDR3 DNA reads TGTGCCAGCAGCCAAGTCGGCCAGGGATTTTCGGATGAGCAGTTCTTC. Encoded protein: CASSQVGQGFSDEQFF.

The gene calls are TRBV7-2 and TRBJ2-7, with no clear D. Deletions cut 7 bases from V and 5 bases from J, with 9 bases between. The CDR3 spans 11 residues. Germline lookup yields CDR1 SGHTA and CDR2 FQGNSA. The CDR3 reads CASNPHNEQYF. The CDR3 nucleotides read TGTGCCAGCAACCCACATAACGAGCAGTACTTC.

J is TRBJ2-7 and V is TRBV6-2 or TRBV6-3; D is perhaps TRBD2 (5 bases). V lost 4 bases and J 3 bases, leaving 19 bases between the germline ends. CDR1 is MNHEY, CDR2 SVGEGT, per germline. This CDR3 contains 16 residues. This CDR3 reads CASSFGQTGILYEQYF. The CDR3 DNA reads TGTGCCAGCAGTTTCGGCCAAACCGGGATCCTCTACGAGCAGTACTTC.

The chain has TRBV9 and TRBJ2-7, with no clear D. V was clipped by 4 bases and J by 4 bases, with 15 bases between them. The CDR3 loop spans 14 amino acids. Per germline, CDR1 SGDLS and CDR2 YYNGEE. The chain's CDR3 is CASSPPTGAYEQYF. Written as DNA, the CDR3 is TGTGCCAGCAGCCCACCTACCGGCGCGTACGAGCAGTACTTC.

The rearrangement joins TRBV4-3 to TRBJ2-7; the match to TRBD1 covers 9 bases. The CDR3 loop spans 15 amino acids. Trimming removed 0 bases from V and 3 bases from J; junction bases left unmatched: 3. CDR1 is LGHNA, CDR2 YSLEER, per germline. For the CDR3, the DNA is TGCGCCAGCAGCCAAGATCGGGGACAGGGCTACGAGCAGTACTTC. It encodes CASSQDRGQGYEQYF.

This clonotype was seen ten or more times. This chain links TRBV7-6 with TRBJ2-7; D is uncertain. The germline CDR1 and CDR2 sequences are SGHVS and FNYEAQ. The V end lost 3 bases, the J end lost 3 bases, and 12 bases lay between the germline ends. CDR3 size: 14 residues. The CDR3 protein is CASSFSQGNYEQYF. CDR3 DNA sequence: TGTGCCAGCAGCTTTTCCCAAGGGAACTACGAGCAGTACTTC.

This clonotype was observed at least ten times. The chain has TRBV4-1 and TRBJ2-7, with D uncertain. V lost 1 base to trimming and J lost 5 bases, with 9 bases between them. This CDR3 has 13 residues. CDR1 is MGHRA, CDR2 YSYEKL, per germline. CDR3 nucleotides: TGCGCCAGCAGCCAAGGGTTTTTCGACGAGCAGTACTTC. It codes for CASSQGFFDEQYF.

The chain joins TRBV5-1 to TRBJ2-1; D might be TRBD1 (5 bases). Deletions cut 7 bases from V and 0 bases from J, with 26 bases between. Germline CDR1 and CDR2: SGHRS and YFSETQ. This CDR3 has 19 residues. CDR3: CASYIDGRFNRSSYNEQFF. The DNA of the CDR3 is TGCGCCAGCTATATCGACGGGCGGTTCAACAGGAGCTCCTACAATGAGCAGTTCTTC.

This clonotype turned up a few times. The chain recombines TRBV7-9 with TRBJ2-1; TRBD2 matches 10 bases. The V gene end was trimmed by 5 bases and the J gene end by 12 bases; junction bases not matched to a gene: 7. The CDR3 consists of 13 residues. The germline V gene has CDR1 SEHNR and CDR2 FQNEAQ (reference sequence). The CDR3 region has the DNA TGTGCCAGCAGCGCCCCTAGCGGGGGCTCGCAGTTCTTC. Translating gives CASSAPSGGSQFF.

The V call is TRBV20-1, the J call TRBJ2-1, with 8 nucleotides matching TRBD2. V shed 3 bases and J 7 bases; nucleotides not matched to a gene: 11. The CDR3 spans 15 residues. CDR1 is DFQATT and CDR2 is SNEGSKA in the germline V gene (reference sequence). The CDR3 coding sequence is TGCAGTGCTAGTTCACTTAGCGGGATATTAAATGAGCAGTTCTTC. Encoded protein: CSASSLSGILNEQFF.

The genes are TRBV6-5 and TRBJ2-2; 12 nucleotides line up with TRBD2. There are 15 residues in the CDR3. V lost 3 bases and J lost 5; bases outside the gene matches: 1. The V gene's germline CDR1 is MNHEY and CDR2 SVGAGI. In DNA, the CDR3 is TGTGCCAGCAGTTATGGACTAGCGGGGACCGGGGAGCTGTTTTTT. This gives the protein CASSYGLAGTGELFF.

The CDR3 bases are TGTGCCAGCAGCAAGACAGGGAAAGAGACCCAGTACTTC. This translates into CASSKTGKETQYF. The chain combines TRBV25-1 with TRBJ2-5, with TRBD1 matching 7 bases. The CDR3 runs 13 residues. Trimming cost V 6 bases and J 3 bases; bases outside gene matches: 4. The germline CDR1 and CDR2 sequences are MGHDK and SYGVNS.

This clonotype came up a few times. The gene calls are TRBV2 and TRBJ2-7, with 7 nucleotides matching TRBD2. Trimming took 6 bases from V and 5 from J; bases not matched to a gene: 10. This CDR3 is 14 amino acids long. From germline, CDR1 is SNHLY and CDR2 FYNNEI. This CDR3 reads CASSSPHGRDEQYF. The CDR3 DNA is TGTGCCAGCAGCTCCCCCCATGGGAGGGACGAGCAGTACTTC.

This clonotype has just a few counts. The rearrangement joins TRBV5-5 to TRBJ2-2; unclear D gene. The CDR3 is 15 amino acids. Trimming pared 3 bases from V and 4 bases from J, leaving 13 bases between. Germline V gene lookup returns CDR1 SGHKS and CDR2 YYEKEE (reference sequence). In nucleotides, the CDR3 is TGTGCCAGCAGCTCCCCTCAGGAATTCACCGGGGAGCTGTTTTTT. Its translation: CASSSPQEFTGELFF.